This passage covers 32 T cell receptor beta chains from one sample sequenced in a study of shared clonotypes between healthy human individuals. Using immunoSEQ multiplex PCR, the repertoire was profiled, and TCRdb retains in-frame clones only, with some absent. The sample holds roughly 120,000 clones; about 62% are singletons and the top ten take just under 25%. Sequencing was done on a sample of memory CD8+ T cells sorted from blood. The subset denotes: CD45RO+ cells pooled with CCR7-negative TemRA cells. The receptors shown here come from a woman in her twenties or thirties in good health.

This clone occurred a few times. V is TRBV6-1 and J is TRBJ2-7; 7 positions agree with TRBD1. The CDR3 contains 14 residues. The germline V gene encodes CDR1 MNHNS and CDR2 SASEGT. The trim removed 4 bases at V and 5 bases at J, leaving 8 bases unmatched. This chain's CDR3 is CASSGGTAFHEQYF. The CDR3 bases are TGTGCCAGCAGTGGGGGGACAGCCTTCCACGAGCAGTACTTC.

The V call is TRBV7-9, the J call TRBJ1-1; a weak D match, TRBD1 (6 bases). Germline V gene sequence: CDR1 SEHNR, CDR2 FQNEAQ (reference sequence). V lost 8 bases to trimming and J lost 0 bases, with 19 bases between them. The CDR3 is made up of 16 amino acids. The CDR3 DNA is TGTGCCAGCCCACGGCCGGGGGGCGGCTTGAACACTGAAGCTTTCTTT. Amino acid sequence: CASPRPGGGLNTEAFF.

The chain has TRBV28 and TRBJ1-5, with D uncertain. V lost 2 bases to trimming and J lost 1 base, with 6 bases between them. There are 14 residues in the CDR3. Germline loops: CDR1 MDHEN, CDR2 SYDVKM. The CDR3 spells CASSLDGSNQPQHF. The DNA of the CDR3 is TGTGCCAGCAGTTTAGACGGGAGCAATCAGCCCCAGCATTTT.

The chain recombines TRBV29-1 with TRBJ2-3, with TRBD2 identical over 9 bases. This CDR3 region has 14 residues. The V segment lost 8 bases and the J segment 4 bases; nucleotides outside the gene matches: 10. Germline values: CDR1 SQVTM, CDR2 ANQGSEA. The CDR3 sequence is CSPTIAGVPDTQYF. CDR3 nucleotides: TGCAGCCCTACTATAGCGGGAGTCCCAGATACGCAGTATTTT.

This clone was counted many times. The rearrangement uses TRBV25-1 and TRBJ2-7; 7 positions agree with TRBD1. V was clipped by 2 bases and J by 5 bases; unmatched bases: 12. The CDR3 is made up of 16 amino acids. Germline values: CDR1 MGHDK, CDR2 SYGVNS. CDR3 coding DNA: TGTGCCAGCAGTGAAGGCCCGCCGGGACAGTTCGACGAGCAGTACTTC. It yields the protein CASSEGPPGQFDEQYF.

This chain joins TRBV27 and TRBJ2-1; 9 bases are shared with TRBD2. The germline V gene encodes CDR1 MNHEY and CDR2 SMNVEV (reference sequence). V shed 5 bases, J shed 7 bases, and the junction held 6 bases outside the gene matches. The CDR3 spans 14 residues. The DNA of the CDR3 is TGTGCCAGCAGTGGAGGAGCGGGAGGTAATGAGCAGTTCTTC. Translation gives CASSGGAGGNEQFF.

The CDR3 sequence: CATSRDRLDNEQFF. CDR3 coding DNA: TGTGCCACCAGCAGAGATCGGCTTGACAATGAGCAGTTCTTC. V gene TRBV15 combines with J gene TRBJ2-1; D unclear. Trimming took 0 bases from V and 5 from J, leaving 8 bases between them. CDR1 and CDR2 (germline): LNHNV, YYDKDF (reference sequence). This CDR3 is 14 amino acids long.

This clone was recorded at least ten times. Other DNA sequences in this sample translate to the same CDR3. In DNA, the CDR3 is TGTGCCAGCAGTCACCGCTGGGACACCTCCTACGAGCAGTACTTC. It yields the protein CASSHRWDTSYEQYF. The gene calls are TRBV28 and TRBJ2-7, with D possibly TRBD1 on 6 matching bases. The CDR3 is made up of 15 amino acids. Between the trimmed V and J ends, which lost 5 bases and 0 bases, there was a span of 14 bases. Germline assignment: CDR1 MDHEN and CDR2 SYDVKM.

The genes are TRBV4-1 and TRBJ1-5, with 7 bases lining up with TRBD1. Germline V gene data show CDR1 as MGHRA and CDR2 as YSYEKL. Trimming took 3 bases from V and 3 from J; bases not matched to a gene: 5. This CDR3 is built from 15 residues. The CDR3 here is CASSQGQQHNQPQHF. In DNA form, the CDR3 reads TGCGCCAGCAGCCAGGGACAGCAACACAATCAGCCCCAGCATTTT.

The chain is built from TRBV7-2 and TRBJ2-7; no clear D. Germline V gene lookup returns CDR1 SGHTA and CDR2 FQGNSA. This CDR3 region has 14 residues. The V and J ends lost 0 bases and 4 bases respectively, with 10 bases between them. CDR3 residues: CASSLARSRYEQYF. For the CDR3, the DNA is TGTGCCAGCAGCTTAGCCAGGTCGCGGTACGAGCAGTACTTC. Together with reference TRBV7-2 and TRBJ2-7, the CDR3 gives the full variable domain: GAGVSQSPSNKVTEKGKDVELRCDPISGHTALYWYRQSLGQGLEFLIYFQGNSAPDKSGLPSDRFSAERTGGSVSTLTIQRTQQEDSAVYLCASSLARSRYEQYFGPGTRLTVT.

This chain links TRBV4-1 with TRBJ2-2, with a possible D match to TRBD2 (7 bases). With 4 bases removed from V and 2 bases from J, the gap between germline ends came to 17 bases. The CDR3 has 17 residues. CDR1 and CDR2 from the germline V gene are MGHRA and YSYEKL. The CDR3 DNA sequence: TGCGCCAGCAGCCTCGGGGGGCCCTTTATCAACACCGGGGAGCTGTTTTTT. It specifies CASSLGGPFINTGELFF.

The table lists this clone with a count of one. This sample includes further DNA sequences coding for the same CDR3. The CDR3 DNA follows: TGTGCCAGCAGCCTGGGGCCCAACTACGAGCAGTACTTC. Its protein product is CASSLGPNYEQYF. The V gene is TRBV7-6, the J gene TRBJ2-5; TRBD1 might be the D (5 bases). Judging by the DNA end, TRBJ2-7 fits better; the J call may be wrong. Germline-derived CDR1 and CDR2 are SGHVS and FNYEAQ. The CDR3 sequence is 13 residues long.

The chain uses TRBV2 and TRBJ2-1; TRBD2 aligns across 8 bases. V lost 4 bases, J lost 9 bases, and 11 bases stayed unmatched. The V gene's germline CDR1 is SNHLY and CDR2 FYNNEI. The CDR3 covers 15 residues. The CDR3 here is CASSGRTSSSVEQFF. The CDR3 DNA reads as TGTGCCAGCAGTGGAAGGACTAGCTCTTCGGTTGAGCAGTTCTTC.

V and J are TRBV7-8 and TRBJ1-5; TRBD1 matches 7 bases. V gave up 1 base and J gave up 5 bases; unmatched junction bases: 8. The CDR3 contains 16 residues. Per germline, CDR1 SGHVS and CDR2 FQNEAQ. The CDR3 reads CASSLDGQGGHQPQHF. As DNA, the CDR3 is TGTGCCAGCAGCTTAGATGGGCAGGGGGGCCATCAGCCCCAGCATTTT.

The chain uses TRBV11-2 and TRBJ2-7, with TRBD2 identical over 9 bases. After removal of 0 bases from V and 2 bases from J, the junction contained 2 bases not matched to a gene. Germline loops: CDR1 SGHAT, CDR2 FQNNGV. The CDR3 sequence is 15 residues long. The CDR3 loop is CASSLEPSGTYEQYF. The CDR3 DNA follows: TGTGCCAGCAGCTTAGAACCTAGCGGGACCTACGAGCAGTACTTC.

With respect to this clone: Other DNA sequences from this sample encode an identical CDR3 as well. This chain links TRBV9 with TRBJ2-7, with D possibly TRBD2 on 5 matching bases. V was trimmed by 0 bases and J by 5 bases, leaving 12 bases between them. This CDR3 comprises 14 residues. The germline CDR1 and CDR2 sequences are SGDLS and YYNGEE. The CDR3 reads CASSVGGGSDEQYF. In nucleotides, the CDR3 is TGTGCCAGCAGCGTAGGTGGAGGCAGCGACGAGCAGTACTTC.

This clone has more than one count but fewer than ten. This chain joins TRBV25-1 and TRBJ2-5; 10 bases line up with TRBD2. After removal of 4 bases from V and 1 base from J, the junction contained 6 bases not matched to a gene. This CDR3 has 16 residues. Germline loops: CDR1 MGHDK, CDR2 SYGVNS. The chain's CDR3 is CASSVRASGGQETQYF. DNA for the CDR3: TGTGCCAGCAGTGTAAGGGCTAGCGGGGGCCAAGAGACCCAGTACTTC. The full variable domain, rest sourced from reference TRBV25-1 and TRBJ2-5, is EADIYQTPRYLVIGTGKKITLECSQTMGHDKMYWYQQDPGMELHLIHYSYGVNSTEKGDLSSESTVSRIRTEHFPLTLESARPSHTSQYLCASSVRASGGQETQYFGPGTRLLVL.

J is TRBJ2-1 and V is TRBV25-1; 10 bases agree with TRBD2. The junction had 5 bases not matched to a gene; V was cut back by 3 bases and J by 6 bases. This CDR3 has 15 amino acids. Germline values: CDR1 MGHDK, CDR2 SYGVNS. This chain's CDR3 is CASSDPGTSANEQFF. The CDR3 DNA is TGTGCCAGCAGTGACCCCGGGACTAGCGCCAATGAGCAGTTCTTC. Filled out from reference TRBV25-1 and TRBJ2-1, the complete variable domain reads EADIYQTPRYLVIGTGKKITLECSQTMGHDKMYWYQQDPGMELHLIHYSYGVNSTEKGDLSSESTVSRIRTEHFPLTLESARPSHTSQYLCASSDPGTSANEQFFGPGTRLTVL.

In nucleotides, the CDR3 is TGTGCCAGCAGCCAAGATCCCGCCGGGCCCCAGCATTTT. Its translation is CASSQDPAGPQHF. V usage is TRBV14 and J usage is TRBJ1-5; no clear D gene. This CDR3 is 13 amino acids long. Trimming took 0 bases from V and 9 from J, leaving 9 bases between them. Germline lookup yields CDR1 SGHDN and CDR2 FVKESK.

This clone came up a few times. The genes are TRBV5-6 and TRBJ1-1, with D tentatively TRBD1 (6 bases). CDR1 and CDR2 from the germline V gene are SGHDT and YYEEEE. The CDR3 runs to 17 residues. Trimming took off 4 bases at V and 0 bases at J, with 19 bases between the two ends. Here the CDR3 reads CASSHSSGALMNTEAFF. CDR3 sequence (DNA): TGTGCCAGCAGCCACTCATCAGGGGCACTGATGAACACTGAAGCTTTCTTT.

V and J are TRBV6-5 and TRBJ2-7; D is unclear. Per the germline V gene, CDR1 is MNHEY and CDR2 is SVGAGI. This CDR3 is built from 15 residues. The V and J ends lost 0 bases and 2 bases respectively, with 11 bases between them. The CDR3 bases are TGTGCCAGCAGTTACTCTCGCACTCTGGCCTACGAGCAGTACTTC. Its protein product is CASSYSRTLAYEQYF.

The chain employs TRBV10-1 and TRBJ1-5; D remains unclear. Trimming took off 4 bases at V and 4 bases at J, with 14 bases between the two ends. This CDR3 has 15 amino acids. Germline V gene data show CDR1 as WNHNN and CDR2 as SYGVQD (reference sequence). The CDR3 DNA is TGCGCCAGCAGTGGAACGGTGGGAAGGAATCAGCCCCAGCATTTT. Its translation: CASSGTVGRNQPQHF.

This sequence joins TRBV4-2 and TRBJ2-7; 9 nucleotides align to TRBD1. Germline V gene data show CDR1 as LGHNA and CDR2 as YNFKEQ. This CDR3 region has 17 residues. V gave up 5 bases and J gave up 3 bases; unmatched junction bases: 14. CDR3 sequence reads: CASSTRWTGAGVYEQYF. CDR3 DNA sequence: TGTGCCAGCAGCACCCGGTGGACAGGGGCAGGAGTCTACGAGCAGTACTTC.

The J gene is TRBJ2-1, the V gene TRBV28; TRBD1 aligns across 7 bases. V was clipped by 2 bases and J by 14 bases; unmatched bases: 12. Per germline, CDR1 MDHEN and CDR2 SYDVKM. The CDR3 sequence is 14 residues long. The CDR3 region has the DNA TGTGCCAGCAGTTTAAGACCTCCGACAGGGAGAAAGTTCTTC. This sequence encodes CASSLRPPTGRKFF.

The chain couples TRBV30 to TRBJ1-1; D call uncertain. The germline V gene encodes CDR1 GTSNPN and CDR2 SVGIG (reference sequence). This CDR3 spans 13 amino acids. Trimming pared 5 bases from V and 4 bases from J, leaving 14 bases between. DNA of the CDR3: TGTGCCTGGGACTGGACCTCGAGCACTGAAGCTTTCTTT. Its protein is CAWDWTSSTEAFF.

In its sample, this clone was seen a few times. The rearrangement uses TRBV19 and TRBJ1-2, with D perhaps matching TRBD1 (6 bases). Between the trimmed V and J ends, which lost 6 bases and 7 bases, there was a span of 15 bases. Germline lookup yields CDR1 LNHDA and CDR2 SQIVND (reference sequence). The length of the CDR3 is 13 residues. DNA of the CDR3: TGTGCCAGTAGAAAGGGGGGCGCCTCTGGCTACACCTTC. Protein product: CASRKGGASGYTF.

The sample holds many counts of this clone. Other DNA sequences in this sample translate to the same CDR3. This sequence joins TRBV7-2 and TRBJ2-3, with 11 bases that match TRBD2. V was pared by 3 bases and J by 4 bases, with 3 bases of the junction left unmatched. The germline V gene encodes CDR1 SGHTA and CDR2 FQGNSA. The CDR3 runs to 15 residues. The CDR3 here is CASSLTSGTADTQYF. The CDR3 region has the DNA TGTGCCAGCAGCTTGACTAGCGGGACGGCAGATACGCAGTATTTT.

The chain combines TRBV7-9 with TRBJ2-7; 10 bases align to TRBD1. The CDR3 has 15 residues. Germline V gives CDR1 SEHNR, CDR2 FQNEAQ (reference sequence). Trimming cost V 4 bases and J 5 bases; bases outside gene matches: 8. CDR3 DNA sequence: TGTGCCAGCAGCTCGGGACAGGGGAAGTACGACGAGCAGTACTTC. Its translation is CASSSGQGKYDEQYF.

The V gene is TRBV29-1, the J gene TRBJ1-1; no clear D gene. Per germline, CDR1 SQVTM and CDR2 ANQGSEA. V was shortened by 8 bases and J by 5 bases, with 18 bases between the two germline ends. This CDR3 is 13 amino acids long. The CDR3 region has the DNA TGCAGCATTAGGGTGGGAGAGAGGACTGAAGCTTTCTTT. This gives the protein CSIRVGERTEAFF.

The rearrangement uses TRBV25-1 and TRBJ1-4; D uncertain. This CDR3 is 14 amino acids long. The germline gives CDR1 MGHDK, CDR2 SYGVNS. With 2 bases removed from V and 7 bases from J, the gap between germline ends came to 11 bases. The CDR3 protein is CASSEGATGEKLFF. The CDR3 nucleotides are TGTGCCAGCAGTGAAGGCGCCACGGGTGAAAAACTGTTTTTT. Combining the CDR3 with reference TRBV25-1 and TRBJ1-4 gives the whole variable domain EADIYQTPRYLVIGTGKKITLECSQTMGHDKMYWYQQDPGMELHLIHYSYGVNSTEKGDLSSESTVSRIRTEHFPLTLESARPSHTSQYLCASSEGATGEKLFFGSGTQLSVL.

V usage is TRBV18 and J usage is TRBJ2-7, with TRBD2 matching 12 bases. Per germline, CDR1 KGHSH and CDR2 LQKENI. This CDR3 spans 15 amino acids. The junction had 3 bases not matched to a gene; V was cut back by 3 bases and J by 3 bases. CDR3 sequence reads: CASSPTSGSNYEQYF. The CDR3 nucleotides read TGTGCCAGCTCACCGACTAGCGGGAGTAACTACGAGCAGTACTTC.

CDR3 sequence reads: CASSEKSSYEQYF. In DNA, the CDR3 is TGTGCCAGCAGTGAAAAGAGCTCCTACGAGCAGTACTTC. The chain uses TRBV25-1 and TRBJ2-5; D is undetermined. The end of the DNA is better explained by TRBJ2-7, so the J call may be wrong. CDR1 is MGHDK and CDR2 is SYGVNS in the germline V gene. This CDR3 comprises 13 residues.